The rows below give T cell receptor beta chains drawn from one sample of a study of blood T cell repertoires in COVID-19. Here immunoSEQ multiplex PCR was the method, and the copy in TCRdb shows in-frame clones only, minus some. The sample lists 100,000 to 110,000 clones, roughly 85% seen once, with approximately 29% in the top ten. The sequenced sample consisted of peripheral blood. These receptor sequences come from a man between 65 and 79 years old with active or convalescent COVID-19. CDR3s include the opening cysteine and the closing phenylalanine or tryptophan. D genes are given only for firm matches. Where a row states a size, it is once, few, many or the class of an expanded clone; other rows omit it.

J gene,clone size,V gene,D gene,CDR3 DNA,CDR3 protein
TRBJ2-1,NA,TRBV4-3,TRBD1,TGCGCCAGCAGCCCAGGGACAGTCCGCAATGAGCAGTTCTTC,CASSPGTVRNEQFF
TRBJ1-6,NA,TRBV28,TRBD1,TGTGCCAGCAGTCCCGGGACAGTCTATAATTCACCCCTCCACTTT,CASSPGTVYNSPLHF
TRBJ1-5,NA,TRBV4-2,TRBD1,TGTGCCAGCAGCCAGGTTCCAGGGGGTGGCAATCAGCCCCAGCATTTT,CASSQVPGGGNQPQHF
TRBJ2-3,NA,TRBV10-3,TRBD2,TGTGCCATCAGTCCGGGTAGCGGGAGTCCAGATACGCAGTATTTT,CAISPGSGSPDTQYF
TRBJ1-5,NA,TRBV9,NA,TGTGCCAGCAGCGTAGGGGGGGGTCAGCCCCAGCATTTT,CASSVGGGQPQHF
TRBJ2-7,NA,TRBV4-3,NA,TGCGCCAGCAGCCAAGATCGGGAGTCGGGGGAGCAGTACTTC,CASSQDRESGEQYF
TRBJ2-2,once,TRBV7-9,TRBD2,TGTGCCAGCAGCCCTCCTCTAGCGGGAGGGCCGGGGGCCGGGGAGCTGTTTTTT,CASSPPLAGGPGAGELFF
TRBJ2-7,few,TRBV7-2,NA,TGTGCCAGCAGCCCCCAGGTAGGGAGCTCCTACGAGCAGTACTTC,CASSPQVGSSYEQYF
TRBJ2-1,NA,TRBV14,NA,TGTGCCAGCAGCCGGCCGGGGATAGGCGATGAGCAGTTCTTC,CASSRPGIGDEQFF
TRBJ1-1,NA,TRBV27,TRBD1,TGTGCCAGCAGTCCCCCGGCCCGGCCAGGGGGGATCGCGGCTGAAGCTTTCTTT,CASSPPARPGGIAAEAFF
TRBJ2-7,few,TRBV4-1,NA,TGCGCCAGCAGCCCCCGGGCAGACAGTTTCTACGAGCAGTACTTC,CASSPRADSFYEQYF
TRBJ1-2,few,TRBV3-1/TRBV3-2,NA,TGTGCCAGCAGCCTAACAGATTACTATGGCTACACCTTC,CASSLTDYYGYTF
TRBJ1-2,NA,TRBV5-1,TRBD1,TGCGCCAGCAGCGCCACTACCGGGACAGGGAAGGGCTACACCTTC,CASSATTGTGKGYTF
TRBJ2-5,NA,TRBV28,NA,TGTGCCAGCAGTTTATGGTTGGGGCCGGGAGAGACCCAGTACTTC,CASSLWLGPGETQYF
TRBJ2-1,NA,TRBV4-1,NA,TGCGCCAGCAGCCAAGTTGGTTTTTCCGGACTACCCTACAATGAGCAGTTCTTC,CASSQVGFSGLPYNEQFF
TRBJ2-7,NA,TRBV7-2,NA,TGTGCCAGCAGCTTAGGTGGCATCGGGGAGCAGTACTTC,CASSLGGIGEQYF
TRBJ1-1,NA,TRBV5-6,NA,TGTGCCAGCAGCAGGGGTCTCGCTGAAGCTTTCTTT,CASSRGLAEAFF